This entry describes one T cell receptor beta chain. Using a constant-region primer together with ProtoScript II reverse transcriptase, TCR beta cDNA was made from about 500 ng of total RNA. Three rounds of nested multiplex PCR with slightly modified ARM-PCR produced TCR beta libraries. TRBV1-TRBV30 forward and Cbeta reverse primers drove the first two roughly 10-cycle rounds. One entry per CDR3 protein results from TCRdb running MiXCR on the multiplex PCR reads. This sample has around 100,000 distinct CDR3 sequences; about 62% occur once, and the top ten carry 12%. The data belong to a study of tumor-infiltrating lymphocytes in primary liver carcinoma. For each extraction, RNA and DNA were obtained together from around 20-30 mg of unsorted bulk tissue. V lost 4 bases to trimming and J lost 3 bases, with 10 bases between them. The CDR3 covers 13 residues.

This chain uses TRBV12-3 or TRBV12-4 with TRBJ2-7; D not certain. This TCR derives from a woman aged 55-75 years with primary liver carcinoma and hepatitis B virus infection. The sequencing input was liver tumor tissue from sampling region 2. Described subset: tumor region T2, inferior pole. CDR3 loop: CASSYSGFYEQYF. The CDR3 DNA reads TGTGCCAGCAGTTACTCCGGATTCTACGAGCAGTACTTC.